This TCR beta chain is drawn from a study of blood T cell repertoires in COVID-19. About the study: T cells, B-cell-depleted T cells, or PBMCs supplied cDNA or gDNA.

The CDR3 consists of 15 residues. CDR1 is KGHSH and CDR2 is LQKENI in the germline V gene. The ends lost 1 base at V and 8 bases at J; junction bases unmatched: 5. TCRdb's copy holds only in-frame clones and misses some; the assay was immunoSEQ multiplex PCR. The sample holds under 300,000 clones, under 90% seen once. The chain combines TRBV18 with TRBJ1-4; TRBD1 matches at 9 bases. Sequencing was done on a sample of peripheral blood. This TCR was sampled from a woman in her forties or fifties who had recovered from COVID-19. In DNA, the CDR3 is TGTGCCAGCTCACCACGTGACAGGGGGGGCGAAAAACTGTTTTTT. It translates to CASSPRDRGGEKLFF.